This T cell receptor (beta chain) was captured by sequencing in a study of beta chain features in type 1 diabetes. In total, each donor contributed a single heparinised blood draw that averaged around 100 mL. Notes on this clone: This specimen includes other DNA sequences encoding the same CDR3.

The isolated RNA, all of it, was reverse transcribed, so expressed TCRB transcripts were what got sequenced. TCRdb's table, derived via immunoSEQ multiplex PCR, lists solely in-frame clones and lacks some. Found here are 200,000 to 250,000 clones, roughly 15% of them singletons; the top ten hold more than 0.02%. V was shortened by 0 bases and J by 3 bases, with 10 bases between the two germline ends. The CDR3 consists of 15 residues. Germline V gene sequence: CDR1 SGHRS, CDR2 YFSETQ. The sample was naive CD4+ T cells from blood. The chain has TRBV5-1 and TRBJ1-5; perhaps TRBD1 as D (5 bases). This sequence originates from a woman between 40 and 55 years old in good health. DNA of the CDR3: TGCGCCAGCAGCTTGGGGGCAGGGTCCAATCAGCCCCAGCATTTT. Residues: CASSLGAGSNQPQHF.